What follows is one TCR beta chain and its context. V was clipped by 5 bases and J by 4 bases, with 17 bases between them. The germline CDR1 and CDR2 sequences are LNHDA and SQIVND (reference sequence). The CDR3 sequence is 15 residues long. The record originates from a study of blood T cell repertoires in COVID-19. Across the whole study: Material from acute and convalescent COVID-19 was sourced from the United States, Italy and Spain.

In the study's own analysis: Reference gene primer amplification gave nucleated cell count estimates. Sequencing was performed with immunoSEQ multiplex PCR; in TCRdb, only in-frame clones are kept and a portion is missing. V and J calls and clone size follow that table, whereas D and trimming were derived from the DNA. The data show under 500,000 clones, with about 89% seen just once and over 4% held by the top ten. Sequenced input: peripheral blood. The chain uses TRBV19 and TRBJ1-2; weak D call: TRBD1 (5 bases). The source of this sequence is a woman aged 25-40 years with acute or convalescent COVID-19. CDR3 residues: CASSASHGGGYGYTF. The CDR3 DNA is TGTGCCAGTAGTGCCTCTCATGGGGGAGGCTATGGCTACACCTTC.